Each of the 30 T cell receptor beta chains below was sequenced from the same sample in a study of molecular identifiers for immune sequencing clone quantification. One entry per CDR3 protein results from TCRdb running MiXCR on the PCR reads. The sample has about 32,000 distinct CDR3 sequences, about a fifth seen once. Sequencing was done on a sample of naive CD8+ T cells from blood, with Jurkat cell RNA spiked in. Stated subset: FACS-sorted CD8+CD4-CCR7+CD45RA+ naive T cells. Receptors were obtained from a human donor in good health. Some libraries in this study had Jurkat cell RNA spiked in.

Ten or more counts support this clonotype. V gene TRBV7-9 combines with J gene TRBJ2-7, with D perhaps TRBD1 or TRBD2 (5 bases each). In germline, CDR1 is SEHNR, CDR2 FQNEAQ (reference sequence). The CDR3 extends over 14 amino acids. V lost 4 bases and J 2 bases, leaving 12 bases between the germline ends. Here the CDR3 reads CASSSGTATYEQYF. The DNA for the CDR3 is TGTGCCAGCAGCTCCGGGACCGCAACCTACGAGCAGTACTTC.

This clonotype has just one count. Being one base from a much bigger clone, this may be a read error. The rearrangement links TRBV21-1 to TRBJ2-7. TRBV21-1 is tagged as a pseudogene. This CDR3 has 14 amino acids. The CDR3: CASSQRMVYYEQYF. The CDR3 DNA reads TGTGCCAGCAGCCAGAGGATGGTTTACTACGAGCAGTACTTC.

This clonotype was picked up a small number of times. Given a much more abundant clone one base away, this may be a read error. The chain uses TRBV9 and TRBJ2-3; D might be TRBD1 or TRBD2, each matching 5 bases. This CDR3 is 17 amino acids long. V was trimmed by 0 bases and J by 3 bases, leaving 17 bases between them. The germline V gene encodes CDR1 SGDLS and CDR2 YYNGEE. CDR3 DNA: TGTGCCAGCAGCGTAGCTGGGACGAAGTACGTAACAGATACGCAGTATTTT. Translated: CASSVAGTKYVTDTQYF.

This clonotype was picked up many times. The genes are TRBV28 and TRBJ1-1, with D hard to call. The CDR3 runs 16 residues. Trimming removed 7 bases at V and 0 bases at J, with 18 bases between. Per the germline V gene, CDR1 is MDHEN and CDR2 is SYDVKM. CDR3 DNA: TGTGCCAGCACCCTCACCGTCGGTGGCGTGAACACTGAAGCTTTCTTT. Residues: CASTLTVGGVNTEAFF. Full variable domain (outside the CDR3, taken from reference TRBV28 and TRBJ1-1): DVKVTQSSRYLVKRTGEKVFLECVQDMDHENMFWYRQDPGLGLRLIYFSYDVKMKEKGDIPEGYSVSREKKERFSLILESASTNQTSMYLCASTLTVGGVNTEAFFGQGTRLTVV.

A note on this clonotype: This sequence may be a read error, since a much larger clone differs from it by one base. The V gene is TRBV9, the J gene TRBJ2-2; TRBD1 might be the D (6 bases). Germline loops: CDR1 SGDLS, CDR2 YYNGEE. Between the trimmed V and J ends, which lost 0 bases and 5 bases, there was a span of 26 bases. The CDR3 extends over 20 amino acids. The CDR3 loop reads CASSVDPPGAGELWTGELFF. DNA of the CDR3: TGTGCCAGCAGCGTAGACCCACCCGGGGCAGGGGAGCTCTGGACCGGGGAGCTGTTTTTT.

The J gene is TRBJ2-7, the V gene TRBV2; 9 bases line up with TRBD2. The J segment lost 6 bases and the V segment lost 3 bases, leaving 6 bases of the junction unmatched. CDR3 length equals 14 residues. The germline V gene has CDR1 SNHLY and CDR2 FYNNEI. The CDR3 sequence is CASSEEGTSLEQYF. The CDR3 nucleotides read TGTGCCAGCAGTGAGGAAGGGACTAGCCTCGAGCAGTACTTC.

This clonotype was counted ten times or more. The chain links TRBV4-1 to TRBJ2-7, with D unclear. The V and J ends lost 1 base and 2 bases respectively, with 6 bases between them. The CDR3 length is 13 residues. CDR1 and CDR2 (germline): MGHRA, YSYEKL. The chain's CDR3 is CASSQGRTYEQYF. DNA for the CDR3: TGCGCCAGCAGCCAAGGTAGGACCTACGAGCAGTACTTC.

This clonotype was seen ten or more times. J is TRBJ2-3 and V is TRBV7-9; no definite D call. V lost 6 bases, J lost 2 bases, and 24 bases lay in between. The CDR3 loop spans 18 amino acids. From germline, CDR1 is SEHNR and CDR2 FQNEAQ (reference sequence). CDR3 residues: CASRSITTPGMSTDTQYF. The DNA for the CDR3 is TGTGCCAGCAGATCGATCACTACGCCTGGTATGTCCACAGATACGCAGTATTTT.

The chain is built from TRBV11-1 and TRBJ2-5; D remains unclear. Per germline, CDR1 SGHAT and CDR2 FQDESV (reference sequence). The CDR3 totals 14 residues. The V gene lost 4 bases and the J gene lost 9 bases, with 18 bases spanning the gap. The CDR3: CASSSATSQFPQYF. CDR3 in DNA: TGTGCCAGCAGCTCGGCGACAAGCCAGTTTCCCCAGTACTTC.

This clonotype appeared many times. CDR3 DNA: TGTGCCAGCAGCCCAAGGACAGAAGAGACCCAGTACTTC. Amino acids: CASSPRTEETQYF. This chain joins TRBV9 and TRBJ2-5; D perhaps matches TRBD1 (6 bases). Trimming cost V 4 bases and J 3 bases, with 10 bases left between them. There are 13 residues in the CDR3. The germline V gene encodes CDR1 SGDLS and CDR2 YYNGEE.

This clonotype was seen more than once but under ten times. This sequence joins TRBV7-9 and TRBJ2-7; 8 bases line up with TRBD1. V shed 5 bases, J shed 2 bases, and the junction held 8 bases outside the gene matches. Per the germline V gene, CDR1 is SEHNR and CDR2 is FQNEAQ (reference sequence). This CDR3 has 15 residues. CDR3 loop: CASSPRQGMAYEQYF. The CDR3 DNA is TGTGCCAGCAGCCCCCGACAGGGGATGGCCTACGAGCAGTACTTC.

This clonotype was seen a few times. V gene TRBV14 combines with J gene TRBJ2-2; 7 nucleotides agree with TRBD2. Germline CDR1 is SGHDN and CDR2 is FVKESK. The CDR3 is 17 amino acids. Losses at the gene ends were 1 base for V and 5 bases for J; bases not matched to a gene: 10. The CDR3 DNA reads TGTGCCAGCAGCCAAGCCGTGGGAGCGGGACTAACCGGGGAGCTGTTTTTT. Amino acid sequence: CASSQAVGAGLTGELFF.

This chain joins TRBV11-2 and TRBJ2-5, with TRBD1 as a possible D gene (6 bases). This CDR3 comprises 14 residues. V lost 5 bases to trimming and J lost 1 base, with 11 bases between them. Germline values: CDR1 SGHAT, CDR2 FQNNGV. The CDR3 loop reads CASSETGFQETQYF. Written as DNA, the CDR3 is TGTGCCAGCAGCGAAACAGGGTTCCAAGAGACCCAGTACTTC.

The sample holds many counts of this clonotype. This chain connects TRBV6-2 or TRBV6-3 to TRBJ2-1; 10 bases are shared with TRBD2. This CDR3 is built from 17 residues. CDR1 and CDR2 from the germline V gene are MNHEY and SVGEGT. V was clipped by 10 bases and J by 0 bases; unmatched bases: 12. CDR3 sequence (DNA): TGTGCCACCCAGGGAATTAGCGGGGGGCCCTCCTACAATGAGCAGTTCTTC. Its translation: CATQGISGGPSYNEQFF.

This clonotype was counted between two and nine times. The gene calls are TRBV29-1 and TRBJ1-1, with 7 bases identical to TRBD1. The germline gives CDR1 SQVTM, CDR2 ANQGSEA. V dropped 0 bases and J dropped 3; count of bases not matched to a gene: 13. This CDR3 has 17 residues. The CDR3 here is CSVEDGTGATGDTEAFF. The CDR3 coding sequence is TGCAGCGTTGAAGACGGCACAGGGGCGACGGGGGACACTGAAGCTTTCTTT.

This clonotype has ten or more counts. The chain's CDR3 is CASSSQGQGQPQHF. The CDR3 DNA reads as TGTGCCAGCAGCTCCCAGGGTCAGGGCCAGCCCCAGCATTTT. The gene calls are TRBV5-4 and TRBJ1-5; TRBD1 is a possible D gene (5 bases). V lost 3 bases and J lost 7, with 14 bases in between. Germline-derived CDR1 and CDR2 are SGHNT and YYREEE (reference sequence). This CDR3 is 14 amino acids long.

This clonotype was recorded a few times. The missing conserved phenylalanine or tryptophan at the end of this CDR3 makes a read error likely. The chain joins TRBV11-2 to TRBJ2-2; 9 bases align to TRBD2. The germline V gene has CDR1 SGHAT and CDR2 FQNNGV. Losses at the gene ends were 3 bases for V and 0 bases for J; bases not matched to a gene: 5. This CDR3 is 17 amino acids long. In DNA form, the CDR3 reads TGTGCCAGCAGCTTCCCTCGCGGGGGGGCGAACACCGGGGAGCTGTTTTCT. Translated: CASSFPRGGANTGELFS.

As concerns this clonotype: A much larger clone differs by one base, so this may be a read error. The chain couples TRBV19 to TRBJ1-1; D gene unclear. Germline V gives CDR1 LNHDA, CDR2 SQIVND (reference sequence). CDR3 length: 16 amino acids. CDR3 nucleotides: TGTGCCCGTGCATCGGTCGTCGGCAGACTGAACGCTGAAGCTTTCTTT. It specifies CARASVVGRLNAEAFF.

This clonotype occurred many times. The rearrangement joins TRBV19 to TRBJ1-1; perhaps TRBD1 as D (6 bases). The germline gives CDR1 LNHDA, CDR2 SQIVND (reference sequence). V was cut by 2 bases and J by 1 base, with 11 bases left in between. The CDR3 sequence is 15 residues long. The CDR3 loop reads CASSITPTGNTEAFF. The CDR3 nucleotides are TGTGCCAGTAGTATAACCCCGACAGGGAACACTGAAGCTTTCTTT.

This clonotype was seen just once. This may be a read error: a much more frequent sequence differs by one nucleotide. No conserved phenylalanine or tryptophan is present at the end of the CDR3, so a read error is the likely explanation. The chain employs TRBV9 and TRBJ2-7; the D is unclear. The CDR3 spans 14 residues. Germline V lookup: CDR1 SGDLS, CDR2 YYNGEE. V gave up 4 bases and J gave up 1 base, with 12 bases separating them. This chain's CDR3 is CASSRVPESYEQYL. The CDR3 region has the DNA TGTGCCAGCAGCCGGGTCCCGGAATCCTACGAGCAGTACCTC.

This clonotype was seen a few times. CDR3 amino acids: CASSDSLAGINEQYF. Written as DNA, the CDR3 is TGTGCCAGCAGTGACTCACTAGCGGGGATCAACGAGCAGTACTTC. V gene TRBV6-4 combines with J gene TRBJ2-7; 10 bases map to TRBD2. Germline V gives CDR1 MRHNA, CDR2 SNTAGT. This CDR3 comprises 15 residues. V gave up 0 bases and J gave up 5 bases; unmatched junction bases: 4.

This clonotype was found many times. V usage is TRBV4-3 and J usage is TRBJ2-3, with D perhaps TRBD1 (5 bases). The germline gives CDR1 LGHNA, CDR2 YSLEER. V was shortened by 0 bases and J by 1 base, with 11 bases between the two germline ends. CDR3 length: 16 amino acids. CDR3 protein: CASSQDGVGRTDTQYF. DNA of the CDR3: TGCGCCAGCAGCCAAGATGGCGTGGGGCGCACAGATACGCAGTATTTT.

This chain connects TRBV20-1 to TRBJ2-1; 11 bases match TRBD2. From germline, CDR1 is DFQATT and CDR2 SNEGSKA (reference sequence). The CDR3 is 16 residues long. Trimming at V came to 3 bases and at J to 7 bases, leaving 11 bases not matched to a gene. The CDR3 is CSASGLAGGLDNEQFF. CDR3 sequence (DNA): TGCAGTGCTAGTGGGCTAGCGGGGGGTTTAGATAATGAGCAGTTCTTC.

This clonotype was picked up many times. The V and J genes are TRBV5-1 and TRBJ1-2; 7 bases align to TRBD1. Germline assignment: CDR1 SGHRS and CDR2 YFSETQ. This CDR3 has 15 residues. J was trimmed by 0 bases and V by 2 bases; bases with no gene match: 4. This CDR3 reads CASSFGTVANYGYTF. In nucleotides, the CDR3 is TGCGCCAGCAGCTTTGGGACAGTAGCTAACTATGGCTACACCTTC.

The table lists this clonotype with many counts. The V call is TRBV5-1, the J call TRBJ2-3; weak D call: TRBD1 (6 bases). V lost 5 bases, J lost 4 bases, and 17 bases lay in between. The CDR3 runs to 15 residues. Germline CDR1 reads SGHRS; CDR2 reads YFSETQ. The CDR3 loop is CASRSGTIPADTQYF. CDR3 DNA sequence: TGCGCCAGCAGATCTGGGACAATCCCGGCAGATACGCAGTATTTT.

This clonotype has at least ten counts. The chain has TRBV20-1 and TRBJ1-5, with TRBD1 identical over 8 bases. In germline, CDR1 is DFQATT, CDR2 SNEGSKA (reference sequence). With 6 bases clipped from V and 1 base from J, the junction kept 14 bases outside the gene matches. The CDR3 loop spans 17 amino acids. The DNA of the CDR3 is TGCAGTGCCACGGGCTGGCGAGGACAGGGAAGCAATCAGCCCCAGCATTTT. This gives the protein CSATGWRGQGSNQPQHF.

To note about this clonotype: This may be a read error: a much more frequent sequence differs by one nucleotide. The chain recombines TRBV7-8 with TRBJ2-7, with TRBD1 as a possible D gene (6 bases). Germline CDR1 SGHVS, CDR2 FQNEAQ. This CDR3 contains 19 residues. Trimming left V 1 base short and J 0 bases short, with 22 bases between. CDR3 sequence reads: CASSLGQVGYGFGSYEQYF. The CDR3 DNA reads as TGTGCCAGCAGCTTAGGACAGGTGGGCTACGGATTTGGCTCCTACGAGCAGTACTTC.

This clonotype was observed a few times. V gene TRBV5-6 combines with J gene TRBJ1-5; 9 bases align to TRBD1. The V segment lost 3 bases and the J segment 5 bases; nucleotides outside the gene matches: 6. The CDR3 loop spans 15 amino acids. From germline, CDR1 is SGHDT and CDR2 YYEEEE. The CDR3 protein is CASSSGQGFYQPQHF. In DNA form, the CDR3 reads TGTGCCAGCAGCTCGGGACAGGGATTCTATCAGCCCCAGCATTTT.

This clonotype was found many times. J is TRBJ2-3 and V is TRBV20-1, with 8 bases aligning to TRBD2. Germline CDR1 DFQATT, CDR2 SNEGSKA (reference sequence). The CDR3 consists of 18 residues. With 3 bases clipped from V and 6 bases from J, the junction kept 20 bases outside the gene matches. The CDR3 protein is CSASSPSTGGPVWDTQYF. CDR3 DNA sequence: TGCAGTGCTAGCTCCCCGTCAACGGGGGGGCCTGTCTGGGATACGCAGTATTTT.

The V and J genes are TRBV7-9 and TRBJ2-5; 8 bases align to TRBD2. V lost 5 bases to trimming and J lost 5 bases; unmatched junction nucleotides: 7. The CDR3 spans 14 residues. The germline gives CDR1 SEHNR, CDR2 FQNEAQ (reference sequence). CDR3: CASSPSGGLETQYF. The CDR3 DNA reads TGTGCCAGCAGCCCGAGCGGGGGACTTGAGACCCAGTACTTC.